This TCR beta chain came from a study of T-cell reconstitution after alpha-beta-depleted transplantation in children. Study-level results: At one year after transplant, newly produced T cells mostly accounted for T-cell counts and diversity. Surviving recipient T cells and thymic progenitors underlay high day-60 TCRbeta diversity in some patients.

Unique molecular identifiers were incorporated into the prepared TCRbeta library. TCRdb itself ran the PCR reads through MiXCR, one entry per CDR3 protein. Of 450,000 to 700,000 distinct CDR3 sequences in the sample, approximately 30% were seen once. Concerning this clonotype itself: Its antigen remains unidentified.

Germline V lookup: CDR1 SGHDN, CDR2 FVKESK. The length of the CDR3 is 13 residues. V gave up 4 bases and J gave up 4 bases, with 8 bases separating them. The sample consisted of PBMCs, taken before TCRalphabeta/CD19-depleted stem cell transplant. V usage is TRBV14 and J usage is TRBJ2-1, with no clear D. The source is a boy under three years old with Wiskott-Aldrich syndrome, due to receive a stem cell transplant. The CDR3 DNA reads TGTGCCAGCAGCCGGACGGATTACAATGAGCAGTTCTTC. It encodes CASSRTDYNEQFF. Together with reference TRBV14 and TRBJ2-1, the CDR3 gives the full variable domain: EAGVTQFPSHSVIEKGQTVTLRCDPISGHDNLYWYRRVMGKEIKFLLHFVKESKQDESGMPNNRFLAERTGGTYSTLKVQPAELEDSGVYFCASSRTDYNEQFFGPGTRLTVL.